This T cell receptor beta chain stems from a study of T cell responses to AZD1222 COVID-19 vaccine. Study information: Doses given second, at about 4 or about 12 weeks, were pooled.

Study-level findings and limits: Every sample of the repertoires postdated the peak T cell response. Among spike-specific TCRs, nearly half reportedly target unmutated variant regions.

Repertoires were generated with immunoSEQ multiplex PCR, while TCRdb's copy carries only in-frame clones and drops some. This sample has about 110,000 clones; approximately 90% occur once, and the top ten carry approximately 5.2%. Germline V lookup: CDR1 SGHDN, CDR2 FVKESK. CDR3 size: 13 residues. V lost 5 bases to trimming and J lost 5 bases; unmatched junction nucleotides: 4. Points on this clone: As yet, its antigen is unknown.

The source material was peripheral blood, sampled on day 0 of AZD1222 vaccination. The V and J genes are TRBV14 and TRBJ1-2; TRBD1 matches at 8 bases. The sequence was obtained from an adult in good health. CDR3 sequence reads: CASSLDRVYGYTF. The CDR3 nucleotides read TGTGCCAGCAGCTTGGACAGGGTTTATGGCTACACCTTC.